This T cell receptor beta chain was recorded in a study of T cell clonotyping in hematopoietic cell transplantation. With regard to this clone: The target antigen is unknown.

CDR1 and CDR2 from the germline V gene are SGHTA and FQGNSA. Trimming pared 5 bases from V and 8 bases from J, leaving 15 bases between. The CDR3 sequence is 14 residues long. Here immunoSEQ multiplex PCR was the method, and the copy in TCRdb shows in-frame clones only, minus some. The profile shows under 5,000 clones, 85% to 95% of them singletons. Study-wide results and caveats: Broader posttransplant TCR repertoire diversity was predicted by graft donor and pretransplant recipient Inverse Simpson Index values. Recipient TCR diversity dropped after transplant; expanded clonotypes rose from day 30 to 180. At the given depth, recipient repertoires were over 95% de novo clonotypes. No sorting was done, leaving CD4 and CD8 contributions mixed.

The source of this sequence is a male patient aged 60-70 years who had an allogeneic stem cell transplant from a related donor, so the T cells may come from the graft donor. Some clones in this sample may be carry-over from other donors' samples. Material: PBMCs, obtained 180 days after allogeneic stem cell transplant. The V call is TRBV7-2, the J call TRBJ1-4, with D possibly matching TRBD1 (5 bases). The CDR3 loop is CASSGRDDNEKLFF. The CDR3 DNA sequence: TGTGCCAGCAGCGGCAGGGATGATAACGAAAAACTGTTTTTT.